This T cell receptor (beta chain) was recorded in a study of T-cell memory formation after mild COVID-19. The germline gives CDR1 SGHVS, CDR2 FNYEAQ. CDR3 length: 11 residues. Trimming shortened V by 3 bases and J by 3 bases, and 3 bases separated the two germline ends. Study findings and constraints: SARS-CoV-2 specificity of second-wave clones peaking day 37 was unconfirmed. Clones that shrank (day 15 to 85) were balanced CD4/CD8, whereas later expanders leaned CD4+.

Worth noting for this clonotype: What it recognizes is unknown. A much more abundant neighbour one base away suggests this may be a read error.

MiXCR, run by TCRdb on the 5' RACE reads, gives a single entry per CDR3 protein. The sample contains hundreds of thousands of distinct CDR3 sequences, roughly 22% of which appear only once. This receptor was taken from an adult woman who had mild COVID-19 (a few samples of this study predate the infection). Cell type and time point are not known. Sequences were obtained from PBMCs or a T cell subset sorted from them (not recorded which). V and J are TRBV7-6 and TRBJ2-7; D not certain. Here the CDR3 DNA reads TGTGCCAGCAGCTTTTTCTACGAGCAGTACTTC. This encodes CASSFFYEQYF.